The subject of this entry is one T cell receptor beta chain. TCRdb's table, derived via immunoSEQ multiplex PCR, lists solely in-frame clones and lacks some. This table has 100,000 or so clones, 88% appearing once. The sample is drawn from a study of blood T cell repertoires in COVID-19. Across the whole study: There were acute and convalescent COVID-19 samples, and they came from the United States, Italy and Spain. PBMCs, B-cell-depleted T cells, or T cells were the source of the cDNA or gDNA that made up the material.

The germline V gene has CDR1 SGDLS and CDR2 YYNGEE. Trimming stripped 0 bases from V and 6 bases from J, with 13 bases between. The CDR3 loop spans 15 amino acids. The TCR originated in a human donor in a cohort sampled during active COVID-19. What was sequenced was peripheral blood. The V call is TRBV9, the J call TRBJ1-5; a weak D match, TRBD1 (6 bases). CDR3 residues: CASSVDTGMGQPQHF. CDR3 nucleotides: TGTGCCAGCAGCGTAGATACAGGGATGGGTCAGCCCCAGCATTTT.